Shown below are 14 T cell receptor beta chains from a single sample sequenced in a study of memory CD4+ T cells and cytomegalovirus serostatus. The sort gate was single viable CD3+CD4+CD8-CD45RO+ cells for memory CD4+ T cells. TCRdb's table, derived via immunoSEQ multiplex PCR, lists solely in-frame clones and lacks some. Counted here are about 48,000 clones, around four fifths occurring once; the ten biggest clones make up about 0.8%. Sequences were obtained from memory CD4+ T cells from blood. The receptor source for this set is an adult in good health and CMV-seronegative.

This chain joins TRBV7-9 and TRBJ2-3; 10 nucleotides align to TRBD2. V lost 5 bases to trimming and J lost 1 base; unmatched junction nucleotides: 6. In germline, CDR1 is SEHNR, CDR2 FQNEAQ (reference sequence). CDR3 length equals 16 residues. CDR3 DNA sequence: TGTGCCAGCAGCGTGTCCGGGACTAGCGGCACAGATACGCAGTATTTT. Its protein is CASSVSGTSGTDTQYF.

Note on this clone: A junction boundary mismatches the germline segment, possibly from a read error. The genes are TRBV27 and TRBJ2-7, with D perhaps assigned TRBD1 or TRBD2 (5 bases each). The germline CDR1 and CDR2 sequences are MNHEY and SMNVEV (reference sequence). The CDR3 is 12 amino acids. CDR3 DNA: TGTGCCAGCAGTTTCGGGCGAGGGGTTTCAGTCTTC. Protein product: CASSFGRGVSVF.

The rearrangement uses TRBV6-4 and TRBJ2-6; weak D call: TRBD1 (5 bases). Trimming took off 6 bases at V and 1 base at J, with 10 bases between the two ends. Germline CDR1 and CDR2: MRHNA and SNTAGT. The CDR3 runs to 15 residues. CDR3 region: CASRAQGSGANVLTF. For the CDR3, the DNA is TGTGCCAGCAGAGCTCAGGGTTCTGGGGCCAACGTCCTGACTTTC.

This CDR3 is CASSLPTGLTYEQYF. The CDR3 nucleotides are TGTGCCAGCAGCTTACCTACAGGGCTCACCTACGAGCAGTACTTC. The chain employs TRBV11-2 and TRBJ2-7; perhaps TRBD1 as D (6 bases). The CDR3 is 15 residues long. Trimming pared 2 bases from V and 2 bases from J, leaving 13 bases between. CDR1 and CDR2 from the germline V gene are SGHAT and FQNNGV.

V is TRBV2 and J is TRBJ2-3; TRBD1 might be the D (5 bases). The CDR3 runs 13 residues. Germline CDR1 and CDR2: SNHLY and FYNNEI. V was cut by 7 bases and J by 2 bases, with 10 bases left in between. CDR3 in amino acids: CASTRGLTDTQYF. The CDR3 DNA is TGTGCCAGCACTAGGGGTCTCACAGATACGCAGTATTTT.

The V gene is TRBV5-1, the J gene TRBJ2-6, with 7 bases that match TRBD1. Per germline, CDR1 SGHRS and CDR2 YFSETQ. This CDR3 has 16 amino acids. J lost 4 bases, V lost 2 bases, and 6 bases had no gene match. CDR3 coding DNA: TGCGCCAGCAGCTTAGAGGGGGCTGTCGGGGCCAACGTCCTGACTTTC. It is translated as CASSLEGAVGANVLTF.

This clone came up once. V and J are TRBV27 and TRBJ2-3; D is perhaps TRBD2 (6 bases). Trimming stripped 3 bases from V and 1 base from J, with 17 bases between. The CDR3 is 17 residues long. Germline CDR1 MNHEY, CDR2 SMNVEV (reference sequence). The CDR3 nucleotides are TGTGCCAGCAGTTTCACTGTTTGGGGAGGAGGCACAGATACGCAGTATTTT. Amino acids: CASSFTVWGGGTDTQYF.

V and J are TRBV19 and TRBJ2-5; unclear D gene. The length of the CDR3 is 14 residues. V was shortened by 3 bases and J by 3 bases, with 11 bases between the two germline ends. Per germline, CDR1 LNHDA and CDR2 SQIVND (reference sequence). The CDR3 DNA follows: TGTGCCAGTAGTATTAGAGGCGGTAAAGAGACCCAGTACTTC. As protein: CASSIRGGKETQYF.

This clone was recorded only once. V and J are TRBV10-3 and TRBJ2-5; D gene ambiguous. V dropped 3 bases and J dropped 5 bases, with 4 bases sitting between them. The CDR3 extends over 11 amino acids. The germline gives CDR1 ENHRY, CDR2 SYGVKD. The CDR3 region has the DNA TGTGCCATCAGTGACAGGGAGACCCAGTACTTC. Translating it yields CAISDRETQYF.

CDR3 in DNA: TGTGCCAGCAGTTTAGTCCAGGGGGCGCGAGGCTACACCTTC. Translating it yields CASSLVQGARGYTF. The V call is TRBV28, the J call TRBJ1-2; 8 bases align to TRBD1. The germline gives CDR1 MDHEN, CDR2 SYDVKM. J gave up 8 bases and V 2 bases, and 7 bases lay outside the gene matches. This CDR3 has 14 amino acids.

The sample holds a few counts of this clone. J is TRBJ1-6 and V is TRBV10-3, with 10 bases lining up with TRBD1. The CDR3 spans 15 residues. V gave up 6 bases and J gave up 3 bases; unmatched junction bases: 2. CDR1 is ENHRY and CDR2 is SYGVKD in the germline V gene. The CDR3: CAIRGTGDYNSPLHF. The CDR3 nucleotides are TGTGCCATCAGGGGGACAGGGGACTATAATTCACCCCTCCACTTT.

This clone was picked up one time. The rearrangement uses TRBV7-2 and TRBJ2-2, with 8 positions matching TRBD1. This CDR3 comprises 12 residues. Losses at the gene ends were 9 bases for V and 3 bases for J; bases not matched to a gene: 0. The germline V gene encodes CDR1 SGHTA and CDR2 FQGNSA. In DNA, the CDR3 is TGTGCCAGGACAGGGGACACCGGGGAGCTGTTTTTT. Its translation is CARTGDTGELFF. Full variable domain (rest looked up from reference TRBV7-2 and TRBJ2-2): GAGVSQSPSNKVTEKGKDVELRCDPISGHTALYWYRQSLGQGLEFLIYFQGNSAPDKSGLPSDRFSAERTGGSVSTLTIQRTQQEDSAVYLCARTGDTGELFFGEGSRLTVL.

CDR3 in DNA: TGTGCCAGCAGTTTCGACGGGAGCTCCTATAATTCACCCCTCCACTTT. Amino acids: CASSFDGSSYNSPLHF. The chain recombines TRBV27 with TRBJ1-6; D remains ambiguous. V was clipped by 3 bases and J by 0 bases, with 9 bases between them. This CDR3 has 16 amino acids. From germline, CDR1 is MNHEY and CDR2 SMNVEV (reference sequence).

The V and J genes are TRBV7-2 and TRBJ1-4; D might be TRBD1 (6 bases). Germline lookup yields CDR1 SGHTA and CDR2 FQGNSA. Trimming shortened V by 0 bases and J by 6 bases, and 14 bases separated the two germline ends. CDR3 length: 16 residues. In DNA form, the CDR3 reads TGTGCCAGCAGCTTAGCTAGGGGGGCGCTTCATGAAAAACTGTTTTTT. It translates to CASSLARGALHEKLFF. Drawing the rest from reference TRBV7-2 and TRBJ1-4, the complete variable domain is GAGVSQSPSNKVTEKGKDVELRCDPISGHTALYWYRQSLGQGLEFLIYFQGNSAPDKSGLPSDRFSAERTGGSVSTLTIQRTQQEDSAVYLCASSLARGALHEKLFFGSGTQLSVL.